These 14 T cell receptor beta chains were all obtained from the same sample, sequenced in a study of blood T cells in healthy people across ages. For the second PCR, which ran for about 6 to 11 cycles, a sample-barcoded 5' primer and a J-beta primer mix were used. Each CDR3 protein gets one entry after TCRdb re-called the 5' RACE reads with MiXCR. This table holds around 1.5 million distinct CDR3 sequences, around 59% found once. The sequenced sample consisted of blood. These receptors originate from a man between 18 and 35 years old in good health.

This clonotype was detected only a few times. The rearrangement links TRBV9 to TRBJ1-4; D uncertain. The germline gives CDR1 SGDLS, CDR2 YYNGEE. With 3 bases removed from V and 5 bases from J, the gap between germline ends came to 5 bases. This CDR3 contains 12 residues. The CDR3 is CASSAPNEKLFF. In DNA, the CDR3 is TGTGCCAGCAGCGCCCCCAATGAAAAACTGTTTTTT.

This chain's CDR3 is CASSSPPTAQETQYF. CDR3 coding DNA: TGTGCCAGCAGCTCCCCGCCTACAGCACAAGAGACCCAGTACTTC. This sequence joins TRBV7-2 and TRBJ2-5; D unclear. The V end was cut by 4 bases, the J end by 2 bases, with 14 bases between. Germline CDR1 reads SGHTA; CDR2 reads FQGNSA. This CDR3 spans 15 amino acids.

This clonotype occurred a few times. This CDR3 reads CASSLMSRGEQFF. The CDR3 coding sequence is TGTGCCAGCAGTTTAATGTCTAGGGGTGAGCAGTTCTTC. The rearrangement joins TRBV12-3 or TRBV12-4 to TRBJ2-1; weak D call: TRBD1 (5 bases). Trimming took off 2 bases at V and 9 bases at J, with 11 bases between the two ends. The CDR3 extends over 13 amino acids.

This chain links TRBV12-3 or TRBV12-4 with TRBJ2-5, with 7 bases lining up with TRBD1. CDR3 length: 17 amino acids. V shed 1 base, J shed 11 bases, and the junction held 19 bases outside the gene matches. The DNA of the CDR3 is TGTGCCAGCAGTTTAGGGGGGTGGGACAGAGGAGTCTACGGGCAGTACTTC. This gives the protein CASSLGGWDRGVYGQYF.

The chain joins TRBV4-1 to TRBJ1-4; 9 nucleotides align to TRBD1. Germline trimming cut 3 bases from V and 4 bases from J; bases unmatched to any gene: 6. The CDR3 runs 16 residues. The germline CDR1 and CDR2 sequences are MGHRA and YSYEKL. Here the CDR3 reads CASSQSGGQGNEKLFF. The CDR3 nucleotides are TGCGCCAGCAGCCAGTCCGGGGGACAGGGTAATGAAAAACTGTTTTTT.

The rearrangement links TRBV29-1 to TRBJ1-1, with 11 bases aligning to TRBD1. The germline V gene has CDR1 SQVTM and CDR2 ANQGSEA. The CDR3 covers 13 residues. Unmatched junction bases numbered 5, after V lost 7 bases and J lost 4 bases. The CDR3 bases are TGCAGCGCAGGACAGGGGGCTACCACTGAAGCTTTCTTT. Amino acids: CSAGQGATTEAFF.

This clonotype was seen a handful of times. The chain joins TRBV7-9 to TRBJ1-1, with 10 bases fitting TRBD1. Germline CDR1 reads SEHNR; CDR2 reads FQNEAQ (reference sequence). This CDR3 contains 18 residues. Trimming cost V 4 bases and J 4 bases; bases outside gene matches: 15. The DNA for the CDR3 is TGTGCCAGCAGCTATTTACCGGGACAGGGGTGGGGAGGCACTGAAGCTTTCTTT. Encoded protein: CASSYLPGQGWGGTEAFF.

This clonotype was counted many times. The chain employs TRBV9 and TRBJ2-3; possibly TRBD2 for D (6 bases). Germline V CDR1 and CDR2: SGDLS, YYNGEE. V lost 5 bases to trimming and J lost 5 bases, with 9 bases between them. The CDR3 length is 12 residues. The CDR3 here is CASSVGGDTQYF. DNA for the CDR3: TGTGCCAGCAGTGTGGGGGGAGATACGCAGTATTTT.

About this clonotype itself: This sequence may be a read error, since a much larger clone differs from it by one base. This CDR3 is CASSLEGGRICNEQFF. CDR3 bases: TGTGCCAGCAGCTTAGAAGGCGGGAGGATCTGCAATGAGCAGTTCTTC. V and J are TRBV7-2 and TRBJ2-1, with 8 bases that match TRBD2. CDR1 SGHTA and CDR2 FQGNSA come from the germline V gene. The V and J ends lost 1 base and 6 bases, in that order; junction bases with no gene match: 8. The CDR3 covers 16 residues.

The chain employs TRBV28 and TRBJ2-3; TRBD1 agrees at 9 bases. V gave up 5 bases and J gave up 2 bases; unmatched junction bases: 11. This CDR3 has 17 amino acids. CDR1 and CDR2 from the germline V gene are MDHEN and SYDVKM. CDR3: CASSTRPGQGYTDTQYF. The CDR3 nucleotides read TGTGCCAGCAGTACCCGACCGGGACAGGGATACACAGATACGCAGTATTTT.

The chain is built from TRBV20-1 and TRBJ2-2, with D possibly being TRBD1 or TRBD2 (5 bases each). CDR1 and CDR2 from the germline V gene are DFQATT and SNEGSKA (reference sequence). Trimming stripped 6 bases from V and 0 bases from J, with 8 bases between. The CDR3 has 13 amino acids. Written as DNA, the CDR3 is TGCAGTGCCGGGACCGCGAACACCGGGGAGCTGTTTTTT. Encoded protein: CSAGTANTGELFF.

This chain links TRBV6-5 with TRBJ1-2; D remains unclear. The CDR3 has 16 residues. CDR1 MNHEY and CDR2 SVGAGI come from the germline V gene. Trimming removed 0 bases at V and 6 bases at J, with 17 bases between. The CDR3 bases are TGTGCCAGCAGTTACTCCTTGGGCGGCGGTCGGAATGGCTACACCTTC. Its translation is CASSYSLGGGRNGYTF.

Comments on this clonotype: The junction and the germline gene differ at one end; a read error may be behind it. The chain carries TRBV6-2 or TRBV6-3 and TRBJ2-1; no clear D. CDR1 is MNHEY and CDR2 is SVGEGT in the germline V gene. CDR3 length equals 13 residues. As DNA, the CDR3 is TGTGCCAGTCATCAGAGCTCCTGCAATGAGCAGTTCTTC. Translating gives CASHQSSCNEQFF.

This chain links TRBV4-3 with TRBJ2-3; D uncertain. Trimming stripped 4 bases from V and 4 bases from J, with 15 bases between. The CDR3 loop spans 15 amino acids. CDR1 LGHNA and CDR2 YSLEER come from the germline V gene. CDR3 DNA sequence: TGCGCCAGCAGCCCCGATAGGAGTTGGGCAGATACGCAGTATTTT. Translated: CASSPDRSWADTQYF.